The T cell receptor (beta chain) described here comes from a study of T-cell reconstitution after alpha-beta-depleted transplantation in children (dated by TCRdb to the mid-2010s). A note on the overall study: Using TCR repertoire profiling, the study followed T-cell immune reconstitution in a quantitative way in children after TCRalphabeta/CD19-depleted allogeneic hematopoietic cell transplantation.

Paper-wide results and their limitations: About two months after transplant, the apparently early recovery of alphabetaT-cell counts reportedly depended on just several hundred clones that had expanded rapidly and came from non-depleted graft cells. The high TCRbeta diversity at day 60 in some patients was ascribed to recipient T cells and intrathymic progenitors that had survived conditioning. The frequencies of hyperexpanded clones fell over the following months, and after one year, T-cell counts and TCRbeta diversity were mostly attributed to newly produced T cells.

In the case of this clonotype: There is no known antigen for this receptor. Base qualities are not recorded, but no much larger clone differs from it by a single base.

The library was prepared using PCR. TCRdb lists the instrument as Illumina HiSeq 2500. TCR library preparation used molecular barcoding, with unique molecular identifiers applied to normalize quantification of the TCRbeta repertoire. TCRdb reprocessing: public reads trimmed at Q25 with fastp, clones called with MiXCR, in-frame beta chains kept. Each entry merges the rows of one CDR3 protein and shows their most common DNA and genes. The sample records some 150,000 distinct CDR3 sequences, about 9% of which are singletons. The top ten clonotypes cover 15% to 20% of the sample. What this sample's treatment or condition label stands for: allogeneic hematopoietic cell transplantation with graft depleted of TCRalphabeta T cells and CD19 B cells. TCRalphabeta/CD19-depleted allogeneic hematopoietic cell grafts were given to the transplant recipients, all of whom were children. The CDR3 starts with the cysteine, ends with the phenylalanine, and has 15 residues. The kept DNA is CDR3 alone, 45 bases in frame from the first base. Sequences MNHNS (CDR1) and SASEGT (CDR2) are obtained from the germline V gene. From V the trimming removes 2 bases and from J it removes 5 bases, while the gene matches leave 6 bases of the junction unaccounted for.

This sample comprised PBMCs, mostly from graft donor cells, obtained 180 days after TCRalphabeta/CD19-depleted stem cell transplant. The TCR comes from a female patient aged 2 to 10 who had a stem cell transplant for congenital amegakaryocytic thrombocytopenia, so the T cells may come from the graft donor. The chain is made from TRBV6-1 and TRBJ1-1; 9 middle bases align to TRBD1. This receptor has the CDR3 CASSERTGVRTEAFF. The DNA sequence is TGTGCCAGCAGTGAAAGGACAGGGGTGAGGACTGAAGCTTTCTTT.